This entry is about one TCR beta chain. Profiled with immunoSEQ multiplex PCR; TCRdb holds only in-frame clones, not every one. The data hold around 200,000 clones, with approximately 79% observed a single time. The sample originates from a study of blood T cell repertoires in COVID-19. This CDR3 is 11 amino acids long. Per germline, CDR1 MNHEY and CDR2 SMNVEV (reference sequence). Trimming left V 7 bases short and J 0 bases short, with 4 bases between. Sequences were obtained from peripheral blood. The V and J genes are TRBV27 and TRBJ2-7; D remains ambiguous. The sequence was collected from a human donor in a cohort sampled during active COVID-19. The CDR3 DNA reads TGTGCCAGCATGAGCTCCTACGAGCAGTACTTC. Residues: CASMSSYEQYF.